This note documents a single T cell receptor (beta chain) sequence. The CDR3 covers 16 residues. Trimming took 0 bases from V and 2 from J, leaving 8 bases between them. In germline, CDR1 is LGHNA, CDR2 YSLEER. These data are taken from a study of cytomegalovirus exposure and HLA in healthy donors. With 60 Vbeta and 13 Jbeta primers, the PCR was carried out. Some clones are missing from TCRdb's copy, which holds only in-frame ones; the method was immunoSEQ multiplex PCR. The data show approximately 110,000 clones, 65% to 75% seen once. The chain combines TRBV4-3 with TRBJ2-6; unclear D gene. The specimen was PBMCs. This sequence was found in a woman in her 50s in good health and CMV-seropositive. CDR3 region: CASSQDLGTGANVLTF. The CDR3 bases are TGCGCCAGCAGCCAAGATCTAGGAACTGGGGCCAACGTCCTGACTTTC.